The 20 T cell receptor beta chains given below trace back to one sample, sequenced in a study of follicular helper T cells after annual influenza vaccination. TCRdb's table, derived via immunoSEQ multiplex PCR, lists solely in-frame clones and lacks some. The sample consists of about 11,000 clones, 65% to 80% of them appearing once. The sample consisted of CXCR5- memory CD4+ T cells sorted from blood, taken 6 weeks after influenza vaccination. The source is an adult who received the influenza vaccine.

J is TRBJ2-3 and V is TRBV7-3, with 15 bases that match TRBD2. Germline assignment: CDR1 SGHTA and CDR2 FQGTGA. V was pared by 5 bases and J by 6 bases, with 6 bases of the junction left unmatched. The CDR3 spans 16 residues. The chain's CDR3 is CASSGRTSGGADTQYF. The CDR3 nucleotides read TGTGCCAGCAGCGGCCGGACTAGCGGGGGGGCCGATACGCAGTATTTT. Full variable domain (outside the CDR3, taken from reference TRBV7-3 and TRBJ2-3): GAGVSQTPSNKVTEKGKYVELRCDPISGHTALYWYRQSLGQGPEFLIYFQGTGAADDSGLPNDRFFAVRPEGSVSTLKIQRTERGDSAVYLCASSGRTSGGADTQYFGPGTRLTVL.

V gene TRBV21-1 combines with J gene TRBJ2-2. TRBV21-1 is deemed a pseudogene. There are 20 residues in the CDR3. In DNA form, the CDR3 reads TGTGCCAGCAGCAAACGGGACCATCCTATCGTGCAGCGACGCACCGGGGAGCTGTTTTTT. It translates to CASSKRDHPIVQRRTGELFF.

J is TRBJ2-7 and V is TRBV2; TRBD2 agrees at 9 bases. This CDR3 has 16 amino acids. V was pared by 6 bases and J by 8 bases, with 17 bases of the junction left unmatched. Germline CDR1 is SNHLY and CDR2 is FYNNEI. The CDR3 region is CASSLGFVAGGPQQYF. The CDR3 region has the DNA TGTGCCAGCAGCCTCGGCTTTGTTGCGGGGGGGCCCCAGCAGTACTTC.

This chain links TRBV29-1 with TRBJ1-1; 8 bases fit TRBD1. Germline V lookup: CDR1 SQVTM, CDR2 ANQGSEA. The CDR3 contains 13 residues. V lost 7 bases to trimming and J lost 1 base; unmatched junction nucleotides: 5. The CDR3 spells CSARTGWNTEAFF. CDR3 in DNA: TGCAGCGCCAGGACAGGGTGGAACACTGAAGCTTTCTTT.

This chain links TRBV6-6 with TRBJ1-3; D is unclear. The CDR3 runs 14 residues. Trimming stripped 8 bases from V and 0 bases from J, with 11 bases between. CDR1 is MNHNY and CDR2 is SVGAGI in the germline V gene (reference sequence). The CDR3 DNA follows: TGTGCCAGCCTAGACATCCGCTCTGGAAACACCATATATTTT. This codes for CASLDIRSGNTIYF.

This chain connects TRBV15 to TRBJ1-1, with 8 bases lining up with TRBD1. CDR3 length equals 15 residues. J gave up 3 bases and V 5 bases, and 8 bases lay outside the gene matches. The V gene's germline CDR1 is LNHNV and CDR2 YYDKDF (reference sequence). CDR3 bases: TGTGCCACCAGCGGACAGGGACCAGGGCACACTGAAGCTTTCTTT. Translating gives CATSGQGPGHTEAFF.

The V gene is TRBV11-3, the J gene TRBJ2-5; tentative D call: TRBD2 (5 bases). Trimming pared 2 bases from V and 7 bases from J, leaving 11 bases between. Germline V lookup: CDR1 SGHNT, CDR2 YENEEA. This CDR3 has 13 residues. DNA for the CDR3: TGTGCCAGCAGCTTAACGGGGTCGGGGACCCAGTACTTC. Amino acids: CASSLTGSGTQYF.

This chain joins TRBV5-1 and TRBJ2-7; D remains ambiguous. The CDR3 runs to 14 residues. With 4 bases removed from V and 2 bases from J, the gap between germline ends came to 13 bases. Germline CDR1 SGHRS, CDR2 YFSETQ. The CDR3 loop is CASSDSDPAYEQYF. DNA of the CDR3: TGCGCCAGCAGCGACTCCGATCCCGCCTACGAGCAGTACTTC. Filled out from reference TRBV5-1 and TRBJ2-7, the complete variable domain reads KAGVTQTPRYLIKTRGQQVTLSCSPISGHRSVSWYQQTPGQGLQFLFEYFSETQRNKGNFPGRFSGRQFSNSRSEMNVSTLELGDSALYLCASSDSDPAYEQYFGPGTRLTVT.

This clone was seen once. This chain connects TRBV9 to TRBJ2-5; TRBD1 matches 10 bases. Germline lookup yields CDR1 SGDLS and CDR2 YYNGEE. Trimming at V came to 3 bases and at J to 5 bases, leaving 4 bases not matched to a gene. The CDR3 consists of 14 residues. The CDR3 DNA follows: TGTGCCAGCAGCGCGGGACAGGGGACGGAGACCCAGTACTTC. Translation: CASSAGQGTETQYF.

CDR3 nucleotide sequence: TGTGCCAGCAGCTCTCCCTACTACGAGCAGTACTTC. Protein: CASSSPYYEQYF. J is TRBJ2-7 and V is TRBV7-2; D gene ambiguous. The CDR3 loop spans 12 amino acids. CDR1 is SGHTA, CDR2 FQGNSA, per germline. Trimming took 4 bases from V and 3 from J, leaving 7 bases between them. The full variable domain, in which reference TRBV7-2 and TRBJ2-7 provide the parts outside the CDR3, is GAGVSQSPSNKVTEKGKDVELRCDPISGHTALYWYRQSLGQGLEFLIYFQGNSAPDKSGLPSDRFSAERTGGSVSTLTIQRTQQEDSAVYLCASSSPYYEQYFGPGTRLTVT.

The chain combines TRBV14 with TRBJ1-6, with D hard to call. Trimming left V 3 bases short and J 0 bases short, with 12 bases between. The germline gives CDR1 SGHDN, CDR2 FVKESK. The CDR3 consists of 17 residues. The CDR3 nucleotides are TGTGCCAGCAGCCATTCCAGCCTGAGCTCCTATAATTCACCCCTCCACTTT. Its protein product is CASSHSSLSSYNSPLHF.

This clone came up once. The rearrangement uses TRBV27 and TRBJ2-3; D unclear. Germline assignment: CDR1 MNHEY and CDR2 SMNVEV (reference sequence). The CDR3 is 13 amino acids. Trimming stripped 8 bases from V and 2 bases from J, with 11 bases between. The CDR3 spells CASSTALTDTQYF. CDR3 nucleotides: TGTGCCAGCTCGACGGCTCTCACAGATACGCAGTATTTT.

V is TRBV10-3 and J is TRBJ2-7; D unclear. The CDR3 consists of 14 residues. Germline CDR1 is ENHRY and CDR2 is SYGVKD. V was clipped by 3 bases and J by 3 bases, with 12 bases between them. The CDR3 reads CAISDSLDDYEQYF. The CDR3 nucleotides are TGTGCCATCAGTGATTCTCTCGATGACTACGAGCAGTACTTC.

This chain connects TRBV18 to TRBJ2-7, with 11 positions matching TRBD1. There are 14 residues in the CDR3. CDR1 and CDR2 from the germline V gene are KGHSH and LQKENI. V lost 6 bases, J lost 5 bases, and 6 bases stayed unmatched. CDR3 residues: CASSRDRGSDEQYF. DNA of the CDR3: TGTGCCAGCTCTCGGGACAGGGGGTCAGACGAGCAGTACTTC.

The J gene is TRBJ1-5, the V gene TRBV7-8, with D perhaps matching TRBD1 (5 bases). This CDR3 contains 14 residues. Trimming left V 6 bases short and J 4 bases short, with 13 bases between. The germline CDR1 and CDR2 sequences are SGHVS and FQNEAQ. The CDR3 DNA reads TGTGCCAGCAGTCTAGCGGGGGGTAATCAGCCCCAGCATTTT. This translates into CASSLAGGNQPQHF. The full variable domain, its missing parts supplied by reference TRBV7-8 and TRBJ1-5, is GAGVSQSPRYKVAKRGQDVALRCDPISGHVSLFWYQQALGQGPEFLTYFQNEAQLDKSGLPSDRFFAERPEGSVSTLKIQRTQQEDSAVYLCASSLAGGNQPQHFGDGTRLSIL.

The J gene is TRBJ2-2, the V gene TRBV5-1; perhaps TRBD1 as D (5 bases). Germline V gene sequence: CDR1 SGHRS, CDR2 YFSETQ. V was trimmed by 0 bases and J by 6 bases, leaving 9 bases between them. CDR3 size: 14 residues. The CDR3 is CASSLEVGPGELFF. The CDR3 DNA sequence: TGCGCCAGCAGCTTGGAGGTGGGGCCCGGGGAGCTGTTTTTT.

The chain joins TRBV14 to TRBJ2-1; TRBD2 agrees at 10 bases. With 2 bases clipped from V and 2 bases from J, the junction kept 12 bases outside the gene matches. The CDR3 sequence is 19 residues long. The germline CDR1 and CDR2 sequences are SGHDN and FVKESK. Written as DNA, the CDR3 is TGTGCCAGCAGCCAACGCAGGGGCCTAAGCGGGGGGGCCTACAATGAGCAGTTCTTC. This gives the protein CASSQRRGLSGGAYNEQFF.

The V gene is TRBV9, the J gene TRBJ2-5, with D possibly called TRBD1 or TRBD2 (7 bases each). CDR1 is SGDLS and CDR2 is YYNGEE in the germline V gene. The CDR3 runs 15 residues. The V end lost 1 base, the J end lost 5 bases, and 15 bases lay between the germline ends. The CDR3 nucleotides read TGTGCCAGCAGCGTATCCGGTCAGGGGGGGGAGACCCAGTACTTC. Amino acid sequence: CASSVSGQGGETQYF.

The V and J genes are TRBV6-1 and TRBJ1-1, with TRBD1 identical over 8 bases. This CDR3 region has 14 residues. Germline V lookup: CDR1 MNHNS, CDR2 SASEGT. V trimming: 4 bases; J trimming: 8 bases; junction bases outside the gene matches: 9. The CDR3 is CASSVSGGASEAFF. CDR3 coding DNA: TGTGCCAGCAGTGTGTCAGGGGGCGCGTCCGAAGCTTTCTTT.

The rearrangement uses TRBV7-9 and TRBJ1-1; no definite D call. The CDR3 has 10 residues. Per the germline V gene, CDR1 is SEHNR and CDR2 is FQNEAQ (reference sequence). The V end lost 2 bases, the J end lost 9 bases, and 4 bases lay between the germline ends. The DNA of the CDR3 is TGTGCCAGCAGCTTATCTAAAGCTTTCTTT. Amino acid sequence: CASSLSKAFF.